The 5 T cell receptor beta chains listed next were all sequenced from one sample in a study of blood T cell repertoires in COVID-19. Assay: immunoSEQ multiplex PCR; the TCRdb copy retains only in-frame clones and omits some. Here the sample spans roughly 250,000 clones, about 79% being singletons. Material for sequencing was peripheral blood. These TCRs come from an elderly woman with acute or convalescent COVID-19.

Only one count was recorded for this clone. The rearrangement uses TRBV18 and TRBJ1-2; D is possibly TRBD1 (6 bases). This CDR3 spans 14 amino acids. Trimming took off 5 bases at V and 5 bases at J, with 15 bases between the two ends. Germline values: CDR1 KGHSH, CDR2 LQKENI. Here the CDR3 DNA reads TGTGCCAGCTCAGGGACACACGACCTTTATGGCTACACCTTC. This codes for CASSGTHDLYGYTF.

The chain recombines TRBV5-6 with TRBJ1-6, with 9 bases fitting TRBD1. The CDR3 totals 15 residues. J lost 10 bases, V lost 3 bases, and 8 bases had no gene match. From germline, CDR1 is SGHDT and CDR2 YYEEEE. CDR3 residues: CASSSGQGRTSPLHF. The CDR3 DNA is TGTGCCAGCAGCTCGGGACAGGGACGCACATCACCCCTCCACTTT.

The chain combines TRBV5-1 with TRBJ2-1; 7 bases map to TRBD1. Germline CDR1 SGHRS, CDR2 YFSETQ. There are 14 residues in the CDR3. Unmatched junction bases numbered 6, after V lost 1 base and J lost 8 bases. The CDR3 coding sequence is TGCGCCAGCAGCTTGAGACAGGGAATCGATGAGCAGTTCTTC. Protein sequence: CASSLRQGIDEQFF.

This chain joins TRBV24-1 and TRBJ2-3, with no clear D. V dropped 0 bases and J dropped 6 bases, with 3 bases sitting between them. The CDR3 length is 12 residues. Per the germline V gene, CDR1 is KGHDR and CDR2 is SFDVKD. This chain's CDR3 is CATSDLADTQYF. The CDR3 bases are TGTGCCACCAGTGATTTGGCGGATACGCAGTATTTT.

The rearrangement uses TRBV19 and TRBJ1-6, with D maybe TRBD1 (6 bases). The CDR3 has 15 residues. Between the trimmed V and J ends, which lost 2 bases and 7 bases, there was a span of 12 bases. Germline CDR1 LNHDA, CDR2 SQIVND (reference sequence). The CDR3 region is CASSIKDSPNSPLHF. The CDR3 DNA follows: TGTGCCAGTAGTATAAAGGACAGCCCGAATTCACCCCTCCACTTT.